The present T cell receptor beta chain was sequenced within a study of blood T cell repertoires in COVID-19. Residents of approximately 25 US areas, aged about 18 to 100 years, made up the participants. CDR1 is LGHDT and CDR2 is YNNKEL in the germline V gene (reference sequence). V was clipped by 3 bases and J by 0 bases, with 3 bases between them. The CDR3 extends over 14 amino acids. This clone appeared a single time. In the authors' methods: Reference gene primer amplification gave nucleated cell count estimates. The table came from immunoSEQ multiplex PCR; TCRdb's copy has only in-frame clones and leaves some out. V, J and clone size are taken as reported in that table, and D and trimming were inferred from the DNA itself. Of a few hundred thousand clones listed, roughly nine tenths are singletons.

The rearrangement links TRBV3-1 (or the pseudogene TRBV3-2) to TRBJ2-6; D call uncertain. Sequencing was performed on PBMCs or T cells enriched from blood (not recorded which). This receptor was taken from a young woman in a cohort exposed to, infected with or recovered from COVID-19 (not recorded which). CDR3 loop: CASSHNSGANVLTF. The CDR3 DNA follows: TGTGCCAGCAGCCACAACTCTGGGGCCAACGTCCTGACTTTC.